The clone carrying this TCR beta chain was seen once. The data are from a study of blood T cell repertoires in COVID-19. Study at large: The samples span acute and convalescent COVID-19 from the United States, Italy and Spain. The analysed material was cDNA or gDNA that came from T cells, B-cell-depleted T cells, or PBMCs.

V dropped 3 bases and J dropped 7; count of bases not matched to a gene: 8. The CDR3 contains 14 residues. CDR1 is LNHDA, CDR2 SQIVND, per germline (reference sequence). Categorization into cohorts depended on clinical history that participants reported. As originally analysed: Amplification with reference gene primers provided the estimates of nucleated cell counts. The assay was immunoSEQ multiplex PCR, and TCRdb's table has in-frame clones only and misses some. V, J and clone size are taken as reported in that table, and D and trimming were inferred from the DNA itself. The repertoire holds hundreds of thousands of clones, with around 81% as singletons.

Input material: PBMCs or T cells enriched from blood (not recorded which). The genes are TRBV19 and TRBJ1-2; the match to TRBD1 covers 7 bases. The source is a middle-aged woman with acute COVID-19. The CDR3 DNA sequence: TGTGCCAGTAGTATTCGGAGGGGGCAGCGTGGCTACACCTTC. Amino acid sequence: CASSIRRGQRGYTF.